Judged by frequency, the clone carrying this T cell receptor (beta chain) is medium-sized. No antigen is known for it. This record belongs to a study of CXCR3-negative and CXCR3-positive naive CD8 T cells. UMI labels and 5' RACE were used to prepare the TRB cDNA libraries. Each CDR3 protein gets one entry in TCRdb, which reprocessed the 5' RACE reads and gives no DNA. The listing contains fewer than 10,000 distinct CDR3 sequences. The CDR3 is 14 amino acids. Germline CDR1 reads DFQATT; CDR2 reads SNEGSKA (reference sequence). Findings of the study overall: Much lower diversity was found in memory CD8+ cells, while both naive subsets had comparably high diversity.

The chain combines TRBV20-1 with TRBJ1-2; with no DNA, the TCRdb D assignment of TRBD1 cannot be verified. This receptor was taken from a human donor in good health. Some clones in this sample may be carry-over from other donors' samples. The material sequenced was naive CXCR3- CD8+ T cells from blood. The sample's subset: CD45RO-CCR7+CD27+CD95- naive CD8+ T cells lacking CXCR3 (TNR3-). The CDR3 protein is CSARDNRDIYGYTF.